Below are 21 T cell receptor beta chains sequenced from a single sample in a study of blood T cell repertoires in COVID-19. Data came from immunoSEQ multiplex PCR; TCRdb stores just in-frame clones and leaves some out. The data contain tens of thousands of clones, roughly 82% of them singletons. The sample comprised peripheral blood. Every receptor here comes from a human donor in a cohort sampled during active COVID-19.

Concerning this clone: Additional DNA sequences in this sample encode the identical CDR3. V is TRBV5-5 and J is TRBJ2-7, with TRBD1 as a possible D gene (6 bases). Trimming took off 1 base at V and 0 bases at J, with 14 bases between the two ends. Germline V CDR1 and CDR2: SGHKS, YYEKEE (reference sequence). The CDR3 has 16 amino acids. The CDR3 region is CASSLYGGESSYEQYF. DNA of the CDR3: TGTGCCAGCAGCTTGTATGGGGGCGAAAGCTCCTACGAGCAGTACTTC.

The J gene is TRBJ1-1, the V gene TRBV3-1 (or the pseudogene TRBV3-2), with TRBD1 matching 8 bases. CDR3 length: 15 residues. V lost 2 bases, J lost 4 bases, and 6 bases stayed unmatched. Germline V lookup: CDR1 LGHDT, CDR2 YNNKEL (reference sequence). DNA of the CDR3: TGTGCCAGCAGCCAATGGCAGGGGGCCGGCACTGAAGCTTTCTTT. Translated: CASSQWQGAGTEAFF.

The V and J genes are TRBV5-6 and TRBJ1-2; 11 bases agree with TRBD1. Germline values: CDR1 SGHDT, CDR2 YYEEEE. The CDR3 is 14 amino acids. The ends lost 3 bases at V and 6 bases at J; junction bases unmatched: 4. CDR3 nucleotide sequence: TGTGCCAGCAGCTGGGACAGGGGGGAAGATGGCTACACCTTC. This encodes CASSWDRGEDGYTF.

A few counts support this clone. The chain is built from TRBV3-1 (or the pseudogene TRBV3-2) and TRBJ1-5, with D possibly matching TRBD1 (5 bases). CDR1 and CDR2 (germline): LGHDT, YNNKEL (reference sequence). Trimming pared 1 base from V and 3 bases from J, leaving 7 bases between. The length of the CDR3 is 14 residues. The CDR3 nucleotides read TGTGCCAGCAGCCAAGGGGGGGTCAATCAGCCCCAGCATTTT. This translates into CASSQGGVNQPQHF.

This chain connects TRBV14 to TRBJ2-7; D call uncertain. Per the germline V gene, CDR1 is SGHDN and CDR2 is FVKESK. V was trimmed by 4 bases and J by 7 bases, leaving 8 bases between them. There are 11 residues in the CDR3. CDR3 DNA sequence: TGTGCCAGCAGCCGGTCTAGGGAGCAGTACTTC. Protein sequence: CASSRSREQYF.

The chain combines TRBV24-1 with TRBJ2-3; the match to TRBD1 covers 8 bases. Looked up from germline, CDR1 is KGHDR and CDR2 is SFDVKD. This CDR3 is 15 amino acids long. With V trimmed by 4 bases and J by 2 bases, 4 bases remained unmatched. In DNA, the CDR3 is TGTGCCACCAGTGACCCGGGACAGGACACAGATACGCAGTATTTT. It codes for CATSDPGQDTDTQYF.

J is TRBJ2-5 and V is TRBV13; unclear D gene. The V end lost 5 bases, the J end lost 3 bases, and 13 bases lay between the germline ends. The CDR3 is 14 amino acids. CDR1 PRHDT and CDR2 FYEKMQ come from the germline V gene (reference sequence). The CDR3 coding sequence is TGTGCCAGCAGCCCGGAGTCAGCGAAAGAGACCCAGTACTTC. Its protein is CASSPESAKETQYF.

V is TRBV5-4 and J is TRBJ1-1, with 8 nucleotides matching TRBD1. Germline CDR1 is SGHNT and CDR2 is YYREEE (reference sequence). The junction had 14 bases not matched to a gene; V was cut back by 0 bases and J by 4 bases. The CDR3 spans 18 residues. CDR3 sequence reads: CASSLAGRAGGLGTEAFF. The CDR3 coding sequence is TGTGCCAGCAGCTTGGCGGGTCGGGCAGGGGGCTTAGGCACTGAAGCTTTCTTT. The full variable domain, completed using reference TRBV5-4 and TRBJ1-1, is ETGVTQSPTHLIKTRGQQVTLRCSSQSGHNTVSWYQQALGQGPQFIFQYYREEENGRGNFPPRFSGLQFPNYSSELNVNALELDDSALYLCASSLAGRAGGLGTEAFFGQGTRLTVV.

The chain links TRBV3-1 (or the pseudogene TRBV3-2) to TRBJ1-2; D might be TRBD1 (6 bases). The CDR3 has 13 amino acids. V was shortened by 2 bases and J by 6 bases, with 10 bases between the two germline ends. Germline CDR1 reads LGHDT; CDR2 reads YNNKEL (reference sequence). The CDR3: CASSQSHRDGYTF. The CDR3 DNA is TGTGCCAGCAGCCAATCCCACAGGGATGGCTACACCTTC.

J is TRBJ2-7 and V is TRBV3-1 (or the pseudogene TRBV3-2); D not certain. The CDR3 has 13 residues. V lost 5 bases, J lost 0 bases, and 8 bases lay in between. The V gene's germline CDR1 is LGHDT and CDR2 YNNKEL (reference sequence). The CDR3 sequence is CASSARFSYEQYF. The CDR3 DNA follows: TGTGCCAGCAGCGCTCGGTTCTCCTACGAGCAGTACTTC.

This sequence joins TRBV5-1 and TRBJ2-2; D may be TRBD2 (5 bases). Germline CDR1 is SGHRS and CDR2 is YFSETQ. The length of the CDR3 is 13 residues. V lost 4 bases and J 8 bases, leaving 12 bases between the germline ends. CDR3 sequence: CASSQGGEGELFF. CDR3 sequence (DNA): TGCGCCAGCAGCCAAGGAGGAGAGGGGGAGCTGTTTTTT. Filled out from reference TRBV5-1 and TRBJ2-2, the complete variable domain reads KAGVTQTPRYLIKTRGQQVTLSCSPISGHRSVSWYQQTPGQGLQFLFEYFSETQRNKGNFPGRFSGRQFSNSRSEMNVSTLELGDSALYLCASSQGGEGELFFGEGSRLTVL.

In this sample, this clone turned up once. V gene TRBV10-2 combines with J gene TRBJ1-2; D is ambiguous. This CDR3 has 14 residues. Germline values: CDR1 WSHSY, CDR2 SAAADI. V shed 5 bases and J shed 4 bases, with 14 bases lying between them. The CDR3 is CASSIRSGTYGYTF. For the CDR3, the DNA is TGCGCCAGCAGTATAAGGTCGGGAACCTATGGCTACACCTTC.

J is TRBJ2-2 and V is TRBV18, with D perhaps matching TRBD1 (5 bases). The CDR3 totals 16 residues. V gave up 2 bases and J gave up 4 bases, with 14 bases separating them. The germline CDR1 and CDR2 sequences are KGHSH and LQKENI. The CDR3 spells CASSPYLTARTGELFF. CDR3 coding DNA: TGTGCCAGCTCACCATATTTGACAGCCCGCACCGGGGAGCTGTTTTTT.

This clone was seen a few times. V is TRBV5-1 and J is TRBJ2-7; the D gene is possibly TRBD1 (5 bases). Germline V gene data show CDR1 as SGHRS and CDR2 as YFSETQ. The CDR3 is made up of 14 amino acids. Trimming took 3 bases from V and 5 from J, leaving 15 bases between them. CDR3 in DNA: TGCGCCAGCAGCTCTACCAGGGCTGGCAACGAGCAGTACTTC. Translated, it gives CASSSTRAGNEQYF.

The genes are TRBV7-2 and TRBJ1-3; D unclear. The CDR3 length is 12 residues. Trimming left V 1 base short and J 5 bases short, with 3 bases between. The germline gives CDR1 SGHTA, CDR2 FQGNSA. The CDR3 nucleotides are TGTGCCAGCAGCTTAGTCAGAAACACCATATATTTT. It specifies CASSLVRNTIYF.

The J gene is TRBJ2-5, the V gene TRBV11-1; D is ambiguous. The V end lost 7 bases, the J end lost 3 bases, and 15 bases lay between the germline ends. The CDR3 length is 14 residues. CDR1 is SGHAT, CDR2 FQDESV, per germline (reference sequence). CDR3 amino acids: CASKLLSAEETQYF. The CDR3 nucleotides read TGTGCCAGCAAATTGCTGTCGGCGGAAGAGACCCAGTACTTC.

This clone has only a few counts. V gene TRBV6-6 combines with J gene TRBJ1-6, with a weak D call TRBD1 (5 bases). V shed 7 bases and J shed 10 bases, with 14 bases lying between them. This CDR3 has 13 residues. Germline V gene sequence: CDR1 MNHNY, CDR2 SVGAGI (reference sequence). The CDR3 DNA reads as TGTGCCAGCACCGGGGGGGTAGAGTCACCCCTCCACTTT. Translated: CASTGGVESPLHF.

The rearrangement uses TRBV6-2 or TRBV6-3 and TRBJ1-1, with D perhaps TRBD1 (5 bases). Trimming left V 3 bases short and J 5 bases short, with 19 bases between. Germline loops: CDR1 MNHEY, CDR2 SVGEGT. The CDR3 sequence is 16 residues long. The CDR3 region has the DNA TGTGCCAGCAGTTATTCCCCTCCGGGGGATGGGACTGAAGCTTTCTTT. Translated: CASSYSPPGDGTEAFF.

This clone was counted once. This chain connects TRBV5-1 to TRBJ2-2, with 8 bases fitting TRBD2. V was pared by 4 bases and J by 5 bases, with 7 bases of the junction left unmatched. The germline CDR1 and CDR2 sequences are SGHRS and YFSETQ. The CDR3 covers 15 residues. The CDR3 DNA is TGCGCCAGCAGCCCCGGACTAGCCCTAACCGGGGAGCTGTTTTTT. Translating gives CASSPGLALTGELFF. The variable domain in full, completed from reference TRBV5-1 and TRBJ2-2, reads KAGVTQTPRYLIKTRGQQVTLSCSPISGHRSVSWYQQTPGQGLQFLFEYFSETQRNKGNFPGRFSGRQFSNSRSEMNVSTLELGDSALYLCASSPGLALTGELFFGEGSRLTVL.

In this sample, this clone turned up a few times. The genes are TRBV29-1 and TRBJ1-5; a weak D match, TRBD1 (5 bases). Germline V gene lookup returns CDR1 SQVTM and CDR2 ANQGSEA. V was trimmed by 6 bases and J by 5 bases, leaving 17 bases between them. The CDR3 extends over 14 amino acids. The DNA for the CDR3 is TGCAGCGTCGCTCAGGGAAATGGTGATCAGCCCCAGCATTTT. This sequence encodes CSVAQGNGDQPQHF.

V and J are TRBV6-2 or TRBV6-3 and TRBJ1-1; D is unresolved. The CDR3 contains 12 residues. Looked up from germline, CDR1 is MNHEY and CDR2 is SVGEGT. Trimming removed 5 bases from V and 7 bases from J, with 11 bases in between. The DNA for the CDR3 is TGTGCCAGCAGTACCCCCACAAATGAAGCTTTCTTT. It yields the protein CASSTPTNEAFF.